This TCR beta chain was recorded in a study of blood T cell repertoires in COVID-19. Study in general: Acute-phase and convalescent COVID-19 samples originated in the United States, Italy and Spain. PBMCs, B-cell-depleted T cells, or T cells were the source of the cDNA or gDNA that made up the material.

In the source study's methods: Counts of nucleated cells, estimated from reference gene primer amplification, were obtained. Profiled with immunoSEQ multiplex PCR; TCRdb holds only in-frame clones, not every one. Clone size and the V and J calls come from that table; the DNA yielded D and trimming. Among 200,000 to 250,000 clones listed, roughly 86% were seen once. During active infection, Seattle patients enrolled and were then monitored through disease. In its sample, this clone was seen once. CDR1 and CDR2 from the germline V gene are DFQATT and SNEGSKA (reference sequence). The CDR3 is made up of 10 amino acids. V shed 7 bases and J shed 6 bases, with 7 bases lying between them.

This TCR was sampled from a woman aged 80 or older with COVID-19, enrolled during active disease. The chain couples TRBV20-1 to TRBJ2-1; D is unclear. The sequencing sample was made of peripheral blood. CDR3 region: CSVTSNEQFF. For the CDR3, the DNA is TGCAGTGTTACGAGCAATGAGCAGTTCTTC.